One T cell receptor (beta chain) is described in this entry. Libraries were prepared by immunoSEQ multiplex PCR; TCRdb keeps only in-frame clonotypes and omits some of them. This table holds roughly 190,000 clones, about four fifths found once. This record comes from a study of blood T cell repertoires in COVID-19. Trimming stripped 1 base from V and 4 bases from J, with 9 bases between. The CDR3 is 14 amino acids. Germline-derived CDR1 and CDR2 are KGHDR and SFDVKD. Material for sequencing was PBMCs or T cells enriched from blood (not recorded which). This chain links TRBV24-1 with TRBJ1-2, with D uncertain. This TCR derives from a woman in her thirties who had recovered from COVID-19. The CDR3 DNA is TGTGCCACCAGTGATTTTGCATACACCTATGGCTACACCTTC. It specifies CATSDFAYTYGYTF.